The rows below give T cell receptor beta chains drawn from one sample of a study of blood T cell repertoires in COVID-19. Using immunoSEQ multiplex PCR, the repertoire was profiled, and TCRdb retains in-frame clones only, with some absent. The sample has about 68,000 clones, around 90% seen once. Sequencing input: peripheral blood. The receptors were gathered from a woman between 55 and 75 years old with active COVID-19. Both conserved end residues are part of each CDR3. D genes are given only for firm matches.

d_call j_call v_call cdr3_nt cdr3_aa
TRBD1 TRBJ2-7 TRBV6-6 TGTGCCAGCAGTCTGGACAGGGGAGGCTCCTACGAGCAGTACTTC CASSLDRGGSYEQYF
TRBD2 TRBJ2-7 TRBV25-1 TGTGCCAGCAGTGAAACCCTTACTAGCGGGAGGCTCTACGAGCAGTACTTC CASSETLTSGRLYEQYF
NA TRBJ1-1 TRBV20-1 TGCAGTGCGACTATGAACACTGAAGCTTTCTTT CSATMNTEAFF
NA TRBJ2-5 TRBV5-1 TGCGCCAGCAGCTTCAACAGGGAGATCGAGACCCAGTACTTC CASSFNREIETQYF
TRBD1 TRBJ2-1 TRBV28 TGTGCCAGCAGTTTCACGAAAAGGACAGGGAGGTTTTTCGGCGAGCAGTTCTTC CASSFTKRTGRFFGEQFF
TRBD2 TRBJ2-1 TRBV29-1 TGCAGCGCCGGGTGGCTAGCGGACAATGAGCAGTTCTTC CSAGWLADNEQFF
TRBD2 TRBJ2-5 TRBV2 TGTGCCAGCTTCGGGGGGGAGACCCAGTACTTC CASFGGETQYF
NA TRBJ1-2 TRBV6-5 TGTGCCAGCAGCCGTATCGGGCAGGGGTCCTATGGCTACACCTTC CASSRIGQGSYGYTF
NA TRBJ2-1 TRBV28 TGTGCCAGCAGTTGGCGACGGAGCTCCTACAATGAGCAGTTCTTC CASSWRRSSYNEQFF
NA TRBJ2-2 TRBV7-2 TGTGCCAGCAGCCGCGTCAGAGGAATCACCGGGGAGCTGTTTTTT CASSRVRGITGELFF
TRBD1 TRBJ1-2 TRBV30 TGTGCCTGGACAGTGGACAGGGACGGCTACACCTTC CAWTVDRDGYTF
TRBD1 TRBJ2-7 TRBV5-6 TGTGCCAGCAGCTTGGTGTTGGGACAGTCATCCTACGAGCAGTACTTC CASSLVLGQSSYEQYF
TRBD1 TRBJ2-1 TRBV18 TGTGCCAGCTCACCAAGACAGGGGGGTAAGGCCCATAAGGATGAGCAGTTCTTC CASSPRQGGKAHKDEQFF
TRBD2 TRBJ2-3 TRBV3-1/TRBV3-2 TGTGCCAGCAGCCCCAACTCGGGACTAGCGGAAGATACGCAGTATTTT CASSPNSGLAEDTQYF
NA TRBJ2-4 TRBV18 TGTGCCAGCTCACCCGCAGGCCTGCCGGACATTCAGTACTTC CASSPAGLPDIQYF
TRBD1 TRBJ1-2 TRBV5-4 TGTGCCAGCACCGCCGACAGGGTAGTTGGCTACACCTTC CASTADRVVGYTF
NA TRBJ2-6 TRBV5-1 TGCGCCAGCAGCGCCACAGGGAACGGGGCCAACGTCCTGACTTTC CASSATGNGANVLTF